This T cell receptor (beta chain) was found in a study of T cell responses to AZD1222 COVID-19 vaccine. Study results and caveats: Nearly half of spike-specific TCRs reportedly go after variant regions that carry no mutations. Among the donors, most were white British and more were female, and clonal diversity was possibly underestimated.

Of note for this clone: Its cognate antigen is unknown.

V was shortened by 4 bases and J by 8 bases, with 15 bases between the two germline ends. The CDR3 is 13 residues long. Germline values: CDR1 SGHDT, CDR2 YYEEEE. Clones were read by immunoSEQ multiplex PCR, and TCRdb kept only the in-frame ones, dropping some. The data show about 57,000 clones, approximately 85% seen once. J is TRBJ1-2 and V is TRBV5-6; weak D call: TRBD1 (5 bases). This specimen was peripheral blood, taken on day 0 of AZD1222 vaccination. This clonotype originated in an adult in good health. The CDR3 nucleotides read TGTGCCAGCAGCGACTTTAGGGGTATCGGCTACACCTTC. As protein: CASSDFRGIGYTF.